Listed here are 18 T cell receptor beta chains from one sample, sequenced in a study of cytomegalovirus exposure and HLA in healthy donors. PCR involved 60 Vbeta and 13 Jbeta primers. Libraries were prepared by immunoSEQ multiplex PCR; TCRdb keeps only in-frame clonotypes and omits some of them. Among under 150,000 clones listed, about 85% were seen once. Sequenced material: PBMCs. The source is a boy aged 5-17 years in good health and CMV-seronegative.

The chain couples TRBV7-9 to TRBJ1-1; D gene uncertain. CDR1 and CDR2 (germline): SEHNR, FQNEAQ (reference sequence). This CDR3 has 13 amino acids. Trimming removed 5 bases from V and 1 base from J, with 8 bases in between. CDR3 sequence reads: CASSPGRNTEAFF. The DNA for the CDR3 is TGTGCCAGCAGCCCTGGGAGGAACACTGAAGCTTTCTTT. Filled out from reference TRBV7-9 and TRBJ1-1, the complete variable domain reads DTGVSQNPRHKITKRGQNVTFRCDPISEHNRLYWYRQTLGQGPEFLTYFQNEAQLEKSRLLSDRFSAERPKGSFSTLEIQRTEQGDSAMYLCASSPGRNTEAFFGQGTRLTVV.

Concerning this clone itself: Other DNA sequences within the sample encode an identical CDR3. V usage is TRBV7-2 and J usage is TRBJ2-7; no clear D gene. CDR1 is SGHTA and CDR2 is FQGNSA in the germline V gene. Trimming removed 1 base at V and 2 bases at J, with 9 bases between. The CDR3 runs 14 residues. CDR3 region: CASSLGGTAYEQYF. CDR3 DNA: TGTGCCAGCAGCTTAGGTGGTACAGCCTACGAGCAGTACTTC.

The chain links TRBV4-2 to TRBJ2-7, with TRBD1 matching 11 bases. Looked up from germline, CDR1 is LGHNA and CDR2 is YNFKEQ. The CDR3 contains 15 residues. V gave up 2 bases and J gave up 6 bases; unmatched junction bases: 6. CDR3 DNA: TGTGCCAGCAGCCAACCCGGGACAGGGGGTTCCGAGCAGTACTTC. Residues: CASSQPGTGGSEQYF.

The chain recombines TRBV27 with TRBJ2-2; 7 positions agree with TRBD2. Germline trimming cut 5 bases from V and 6 bases from J; bases unmatched to any gene: 9. The CDR3 covers 15 residues. Germline V gene data show CDR1 as MNHEY and CDR2 as SMNVEV (reference sequence). The CDR3, as DNA: TGTGCCAGCAGTCCCAGTGCGGGAGTGTCCGGGGAGCTGTTTTTT. It yields the protein CASSPSAGVSGELFF.

The chain has TRBV5-4 and TRBJ1-3; a weak D match, TRBD1 (6 bases). The CDR3 loop spans 16 amino acids. Between the trimmed V and J ends, which lost 7 bases and 0 bases, there was a span of 17 bases. CDR1 and CDR2 (germline): SGHNT, YYREEE (reference sequence). Here the CDR3 reads CASAEGGGGSGNTIYF. CDR3 bases: TGTGCCAGCGCCGAGGGGGGGGGAGGCTCTGGAAACACCATATATTTT.

The chain carries TRBV29-1 and TRBJ1-1; 7 nucleotides match TRBD1. In germline, CDR1 is SQVTM, CDR2 ANQGSEA. The CDR3 contains 12 residues. In DNA form, the CDR3 reads TGCAGTTCCCGGACAGGGAACACTGAAGCTTTCTTT. Translating it yields CSSRTGNTEAFF.

The V gene is TRBV30, the J gene TRBJ2-3; 13 bases line up with TRBD2. V gave up 4 bases and J gave up 1 base; unmatched junction bases: 2. Germline V CDR1 and CDR2: GTSNPN, SVGIG (reference sequence). The CDR3 is 15 amino acids. The CDR3 spells CAWTGLAGGTDTQYF. DNA for the CDR3: TGTGCCTGGACCGGACTAGCGGGAGGCACAGATACGCAGTATTTT. The full variable domain, with the rest looked up from reference TRBV30 and TRBJ2-3, is SQTIHQWPATLVQPVGSPLSLECTVEGTSNPNLYWYRQAAGRGLQLLFYSVGIGQISSEVPQNLSASRPQDRQFILSSKKLLLSDSGFYLCAWTGLAGGTDTQYFGPGTRLTVL.

This chain links TRBV5-6 with TRBJ2-7; 9 bases line up with TRBD1. CDR3 length: 16 amino acids. Germline V gene data show CDR1 as SGHDT and CDR2 as YYEEEE. The V and J ends lost 5 bases and 4 bases, in that order; junction bases with no gene match: 13. CDR3 residues: CASSSGTGSLLYEQYF. The CDR3 DNA reads as TGTGCCAGCAGTTCCGGGACAGGGTCCCTTCTTTACGAGCAGTACTTC.

The V call is TRBV6-5, the J call TRBJ2-1; TRBD2 agrees at 10 bases. Per the germline V gene, CDR1 is MNHEY and CDR2 is SVGAGI. V was clipped by 1 base and J by 7 bases; unmatched bases: 7. The CDR3 loop spans 16 amino acids. The DNA for the CDR3 is TGTGCCAGCAGTTACTTTGCTAGCGGGAGCGGTAATGAGCAGTTCTTC. It encodes CASSYFASGSGNEQFF.

This clone appeared once. The chain joins TRBV7-2 to TRBJ1-1, with 12 bases lining up with TRBD1. CDR1 and CDR2 from the germline V gene are SGHTA and FQGNSA. The CDR3 consists of 16 residues. The J segment lost 2 bases and the V segment lost 1 base, leaving 2 bases of the junction unmatched. Here the CDR3 reads CASSLGDRGPNTEAFF. Written as DNA, the CDR3 is TGTGCCAGCAGCTTAGGGGACAGGGGGCCTAACACTGAAGCTTTCTTT.

The chain recombines TRBV11-2 with TRBJ2-3; TRBD2 might be the D (5 bases). The CDR3 has 15 amino acids. In germline, CDR1 is SGHAT, CDR2 FQNNGV. The V gene lost 3 bases and the J gene lost 1 base, with 11 bases spanning the gap. CDR3 amino acids: CASSLRRDGTDTQYF. CDR3 bases: TGTGCCAGCAGCTTGAGACGGGATGGCACAGATACGCAGTATTTT.

The V gene is TRBV11-3, the J gene TRBJ1-5, with TRBD1 identical over 9 bases. This CDR3 has 16 residues. V shed 2 bases, J shed 4 bases, and the junction held 6 bases outside the gene matches. Germline CDR1 SGHNT, CDR2 YENEEA. The CDR3 DNA sequence: TGTGCCAGCAGCTTAAAGTGGGGACAGGGAAATCAGCCCCAGCATTTT. Its protein product is CASSLKWGQGNQPQHF.

The chain joins TRBV2 to TRBJ2-7; 7 positions match TRBD2. This CDR3 contains 14 residues. Per germline, CDR1 SNHLY and CDR2 FYNNEI. V shed 5 bases and J 6 bases; nucleotides not matched to a gene: 10. For the CDR3, the DNA is TGTGCCAGCAGTAACGGACTAGAAGTTTCCGAGCAGTACTTC. Translated, it gives CASSNGLEVSEQYF.

This clone was counted a few times. The V gene is TRBV4-2, the J gene TRBJ1-1, with TRBD1 matching over 7 bases. Trimming cost V 0 bases and J 5 bases; bases outside gene matches: 6. The CDR3 is 15 residues long. Germline CDR1 and CDR2: LGHNA and YNFKEQ. The CDR3 bases are TGTGCCAGCAGCCAAGAGCGGCAGGGGGAAACTGAAGCTTTCTTT. This encodes CASSQERQGETEAFF.

V usage is TRBV5-1 and J usage is TRBJ2-3; 8 bases map to TRBD1. The V and J ends lost 1 base and 4 bases, in that order; junction bases with no gene match: 14. The CDR3 spans 18 residues. Germline V gene data show CDR1 as SGHRS and CDR2 as YFSETQ. In DNA, the CDR3 is TGCGCCAGCAGCTTGTGGTCCGGAGGACAGGGTTCGTCAGATACGCAGTATTTT. Protein product: CASSLWSGGQGSSDTQYF.

The chain carries TRBV6-6 and TRBJ2-7; possible D gene TRBD1, 6 bases. The V and J ends lost 6 bases and 0 bases respectively, with 12 bases between them. Germline V gene lookup returns CDR1 MNHNY and CDR2 SVGAGI (reference sequence). The CDR3 loop spans 14 amino acids. The CDR3 protein is CASSRQVSSYEQYF. CDR3 DNA: TGTGCCAGCAGCCGACAGGTGAGCTCCTACGAGCAGTACTTC.

This sequence joins TRBV11-1 and TRBJ1-1; 11 nucleotides agree with TRBD1. The V and J ends lost 5 bases and 3 bases, in that order; junction bases with no gene match: 11. The germline V gene encodes CDR1 SGHAT and CDR2 FQDESV (reference sequence). This CDR3 is built from 17 residues. CDR3 nucleotides: TGTGCCAGCAGCGGGGAGGACAGGGGGCGTTGGGACACTGAAGCTTTCTTT. This translates into CASSGEDRGRWDTEAFF.

The gene calls are TRBV20-1 and TRBJ2-1, with D possibly being TRBD2 (5 bases). Germline V gives CDR1 DFQATT, CDR2 SNEGSKA (reference sequence). Trimming took 6 bases from V and 6 from J, leaving 9 bases between them. The length of the CDR3 is 11 residues. The CDR3 DNA sequence: TGCAGTGCAACACTAGTCAATGAGCAGTTCTTC. Residues: CSATLVNEQFF.